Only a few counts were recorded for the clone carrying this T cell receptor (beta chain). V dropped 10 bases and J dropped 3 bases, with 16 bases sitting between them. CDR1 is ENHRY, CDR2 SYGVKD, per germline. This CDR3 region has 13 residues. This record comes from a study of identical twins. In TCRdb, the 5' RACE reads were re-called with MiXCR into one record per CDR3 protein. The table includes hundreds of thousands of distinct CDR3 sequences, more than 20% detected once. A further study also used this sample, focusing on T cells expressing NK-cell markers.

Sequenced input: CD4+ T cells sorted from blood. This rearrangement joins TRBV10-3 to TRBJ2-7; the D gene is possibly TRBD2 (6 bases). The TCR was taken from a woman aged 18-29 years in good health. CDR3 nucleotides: TGTGCCACGGGACTGAACGTAAACTACGAGCAGTACTTC. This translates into CATGLNVNYEQYF.